This T cell receptor (beta chain) was documented in a study of breast tumors, draining lymph nodes, adjacent tissues. Axillary draining lymph nodes of breast cancer patients supplied the node samples. Study-level results: Most tumor T cells seemingly derive from lymph node, then expand in tumor. Tumor TCR diversity was below lymph nodes but above nontumor tissue. The lymph node origin of tumor T cells was framed as consistent with a hypothesis, not demonstrated.

This clonotype showed up many times. No antigen is known for it. The J segment lost 8 bases and the V segment lost 2 bases, leaving 13 bases of the junction unmatched. This CDR3 is built from 16 residues. The germline CDR1 and CDR2 sequences are SQVTM and ANQGSEA. TCRdb reanalysed the multiplex PCR reads using MiXCR and keeps one entry per CDR3 protein. Among tens of thousands of distinct CDR3 sequences listed, roughly 28% were seen once. The receptor's source is a female donor with breast cancer. Some clones in this sample may be carry-over from other donors' samples. The sequencing sample was made of axillary lymph node tissue. The genes are TRBV29-1 and TRBJ2-1, with 9 bases matching TRBD2. The CDR3 DNA reads as TGCAGCGTTGAATTTAAGCGGGAGGCCCGTCTCGATGAGCAGTTCTTC. This sequence encodes CSVEFKREARLDEQFF.